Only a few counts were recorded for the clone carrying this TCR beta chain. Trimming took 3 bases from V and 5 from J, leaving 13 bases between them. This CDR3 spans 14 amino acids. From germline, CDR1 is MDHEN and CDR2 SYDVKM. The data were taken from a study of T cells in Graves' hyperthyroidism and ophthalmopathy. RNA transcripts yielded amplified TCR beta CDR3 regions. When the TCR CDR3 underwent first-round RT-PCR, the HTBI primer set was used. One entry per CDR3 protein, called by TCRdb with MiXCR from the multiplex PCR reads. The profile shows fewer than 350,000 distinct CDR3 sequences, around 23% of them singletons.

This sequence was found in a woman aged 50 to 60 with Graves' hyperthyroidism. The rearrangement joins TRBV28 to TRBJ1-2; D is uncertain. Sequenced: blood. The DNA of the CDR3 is TGTGCCAGCAGTTTGTTTTCAGGAGTTTATGGCTACACCTTC. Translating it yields CASSLFSGVYGYTF.